The rows below give T cell receptor beta chains drawn from one sample of a study of chronic HIV infection and antiretroviral therapy. TCRdb re-called the 5' RACE reads through MiXCR, storing one row per CDR3 protein. The sample lists 25,000 to 35,000 distinct CDR3 sequences; more than 7.5% were seen once. Specimen: peripheral blood. All receptors derive from an adult who had HIV and had not received antiretroviral therapy, or was an uninfected healthy control (not recorded which). Each CDR3 is given with its conserved first and last residue. Fields, in order: V gene, J gene, clone size, D gene, CDR3 DNA, CDR3 protein. A D gene is named only where the DNA matches it firmly. Clone size, where shown, is once, few, many, or a class for clones that have expanded.

>TRBV29-1|TRBJ1-2|NA|NA
TGCAGCGTACAGCCAGGGTCCCCTTATGGCTACACCTTC
CSVQPGSPYGYTF
>TRBV27|TRBJ2-1|few|TRBD2
TGTGCCAGCAGAAGGCGGGAGGGCCCCCACAATGAGCAGTTCTTC
CASRRREGPHNEQFF
>TRBV4-3|TRBJ2-3|few|NA
TGCGCCAGCAGCCAAGATAACCGGGTTAGCACAGATACGCAGTATTTT
CASSQDNRVSTDTQYF
>TRBV12-3/TRBV12-4|TRBJ1-2|many|NA
TGTGCCAGCAGTTGGAGGGGGGGCTACACCTTC
CASSWRGGYTF
>TRBV20-1|TRBJ1-1|NA|NA
TGCAGTGCTAGAATACAGGGCGGGAACACTGAAGCTTTCTTT
CSARIQGGNTEAFF
>TRBV20-1|TRBJ2-7|NA|TRBD1
TGCAGTGCCGTTTATCGGGACAGGGGAGGCGAGCAGTACTTC
CSAVYRDRGGEQYF
>TRBV29-1|TRBJ1-3|many|TRBD1
TGCAGCGTCGCTATGACAGGGGCCCAAAACACCATATATTTT
CSVAMTGAQNTIYF
>TRBV7-2|TRBJ1-2|few|NA
TGTGCCAGCAGCTTAGCGAGGACAGTCGATGGCGACACCTTC
CASSLARTVDGDTF
>TRBV9|TRBJ1-5|NA|NA
TGTGCCAGCAGCAACACAGGTTCCAATCAGCCCCAGCATTTT
CASSNTGSNQPQHF
>TRBV5-6|TRBJ1-6|many|NA
TGTGCCAGCAGGGGACGGACATCCCAAGGGGGCTCCTATAATTCACCCCTCCACTTT
CASRGRTSQGGSYNSPLHF
>TRBV4-2|TRBJ2-2|NA|NA
TGTGCCAGCAGCCTGGGGTCCGGGGTTGCGAACACCGGGGAGCTGTTTTTT
CASSLGSGVANTGELFF
>TRBV20-1|TRBJ2-3|many|NA
TGCAGTGCTATTTCGGATACGCAGTATTTT
CSAISDTQYF
>TRBV7-3|TRBJ2-3|many|TRBD2
TGTGCCAGCAGCTCCGGACTAGCGGCAGATACGCAGTATTTT
CASSSGLAADTQYF
>TRBV10-3|TRBJ2-3|few|TRBD1
TGTGCCACTGACAGGGCACCAGGTACAGATACGCAGTATTTT
CATDRAPGTDTQYF
>TRBV24-1|TRBJ2-1|many|TRBD2
TGTGCCACCAGTGAGGGCGGGACTAGTGGCGAGCAGTTCTTC
CATSEGGTSGEQFF
>TRBV18|TRBJ1-1|NA|NA
TGTGCCAGCCACAAAGAAACAGGGATGGGCACTGAAGCTTTCTTT
CASHKETGMGTEAFF
>TRBV20-1|TRBJ2-7|NA|NA
TGCAGTGCCCGGTCGGACAGCGACACCTACGAGCAGTACTTC
CSARSDSDTYEQYF
>TRBV7-9|TRBJ2-7|few|NA
TGTGCCAGCAGCCCCCCGGAGTACTACGAGCAGTACTTC
CASSPPEYYEQYF
>TRBV7-8|TRBJ2-7|many|NA
TGTGCCAGCAGCTTAGGTCCCAGGGGAAACGACGAGCAGTACTTC
CASSLGPRGNDEQYF
>TRBV10-3|TRBJ2-5|many|NA
TGTGCCATCAGTGAGACAGCCCAAGAGACCCAGTACTTC
CAISETAQETQYF
>TRBV12-3/TRBV12-4|TRBJ2-7|many|NA
TGTGCCAGCAGTTTCGACACCGAGCAGTACTTC
CASSFDTEQYF
>TRBV5-1|TRBJ2-1|many|NA
TGCGCCAGCAGCTTGGAGTCTCTGGCTAATTACAATGAGCAGTTCTTC
CASSLESLANYNEQFF
>TRBV6-2/TRBV6-3|TRBJ2-3|few|TRBD1
TGTGCCAGCAGTTACTCGACCAGATCGACAGGGGTCAACACAGATACGCAGTATTTT
CASSYSTRSTGVNTDTQYF
>TRBV29-1|TRBJ2-3|few|NA
TGCAGCGCCGGTGGAAAGCAACCCATTTATACGCAGTATTTT
CSAGGKQPIYTQYF
>TRBV29-1|TRBJ2-1|NA|NA
TGCAGCGTTGAAGGACCCTGGGACAATGAGCAGTTCTTC
CSVEGPWDNEQFF
>TRBV10-3|TRBJ1-1|NA|NA
TGTGCCATCAGTGGGCCCATGGACGGTGCAGCGGACACTGAAGCTTTCTTT
CAISGPMDGAADTEAFF
>TRBV10-3|TRBJ2-5|many|NA
TGTGCCATCAGTGAGTCGAGGGACGGAGAAGAGACCCAGTACTTC
CAISESRDGEETQYF
>TRBV18|TRBJ2-7|many|NA
TGTGCCAGCTCCGCAAGAGGATTCCCCTACGAGCAGTACTTC
CASSARGFPYEQYF
>TRBV5-1|TRBJ2-3|few|NA
TGCGCCAGCAGCTTGCGGGAATCAGATACGCAGTATTTT
CASSLRESDTQYF
>TRBV10-3|TRBJ2-3|NA|NA
TGTGCCATCAGTGATACTAGCACAGATACGCAGTATTTT
CAISDTSTDTQYF
>TRBV6-2/TRBV6-3|TRBJ1-1|few|NA
TGTGCCAGCAGTTACTCGAACCGGGGGACTGAAGCTTTCTTT
CASSYSNRGTEAFF
>TRBV18|TRBJ2-2|few|TRBD2
TGTGCCAGCTCACCTGTTGCCGGGACTAGCGGCACCGGGGAGCTGTTTTTT
CASSPVAGTSGTGELFF
>TRBV3-1|TRBJ1-1|NA|TRBD1
TGTGCCAGCAGCCAAGATAGGTCAGGGGGGAATGAAGCTTTCTTT
CASSQDRSGGNEAFF
>TRBV6-2/TRBV6-3|TRBJ1-5|NA|NA
TGTGCCAGCAGTTACTCGACCATGGGGGGCAATCAGCCCCAGCATTTT
CASSYSTMGGNQPQHF
>TRBV7-2|TRBJ2-1|many|TRBD2
TGTGCCAGCAGCGCGGGACTATACAATGAGCAGTTCTTC
CASSAGLYNEQFF
>TRBV27|TRBJ2-3|many|NA
TGTGCCAGCAGTTTGAGGAGGGAGACAGATACGCAGTATTTT
CASSLRRETDTQYF
>TRBV4-2|TRBJ2-4|many|NA
TGTGCCAGCAGCCAAGACATGGCAGGGGAAAAAAACATTCAGTACTTC
CASSQDMAGEKNIQYF
>TRBV11-2|TRBJ1-5|many|TRBD1
TGTGCCAGCAGCAATAGCAGGGGGTATGATCAGCCCCAGCATTTT
CASSNSRGYDQPQHF
>TRBV7-9|TRBJ1-1|few|NA
TGTGCCAGCAGCTCTGGGCGGGGCACTGAAGCTTTCTTT
CASSSGRGTEAFF
>TRBV27|TRBJ2-2|few|NA
TGTGCCAGCAGGGGAGTTGGATCGAACACCGGGGAGCTGTTTTTT
CASRGVGSNTGELFF
>TRBV25-1|TRBJ2-7|few|NA
TGTGCCAGCAGTGAATCAAGCTCCTACGAGCAGTACTTC
CASSESSSYEQYF
>TRBV13|TRBJ1-1|few|NA
TGTGCCAGCCTACGGAACACTGAAGCTTTCTTT
CASLRNTEAFF
>TRBV12-3/TRBV12-4|TRBJ1-2|few|NA
TGTGCCAGCAGTTTAGAGACATCCCCTAGGAGCTATGGCTACACCTTC
CASSLETSPRSYGYTF
>TRBV7-2|TRBJ2-7|few|NA
TGTGCCAGCAGCCCGAGCGGAGGAGCCTACGAGCAGTACTTC
CASSPSGGAYEQYF
>TRBV5-1|TRBJ1-1|NA|NA
TGCGCCAGCAGCTTGGACACCACCCCCACTGAAGCTTTCTTT
CASSLDTTPTEAFF
>TRBV29-1|TRBJ1-6|NA|NA
TGCAGCGTTGAAGAGGGAGTTAATTCACCCCTCCACTTT
CSVEEGVNSPLHF
>TRBV4-3|TRBJ1-1|few|NA
TGCGCCAGCAGCCAGGGGGGCCCAGGGGAGGCTTTCTTT
CASSQGGPGEAFF
>TRBV20-1|TRBJ2-7|many|TRBD1
TGCAGTGCGTCTCTACGGACAGGTTCCTACGAGCAGTACTTC
CSASLRTGSYEQYF
>TRBV6-5|TRBJ2-4|few|NA
TGTGCCAGCAGTTACGTGGGAGGTGACAAAAACATTCAGTACTTC
CASSYVGGDKNIQYF